This is a list of T cell receptor beta chains from one sample in a study of blood T cell repertoires in COVID-19. The method was immunoSEQ multiplex PCR; TCRdb's version includes in-frame clones alone and lacks a portion of them. In the table there are about 150,000 clones, about nine tenths of which are singletons. The specimen sequenced was peripheral blood. The source is a woman aged 60-75 years with active or convalescent COVID-19. CDR3s include the opening cysteine and the closing phenylalanine or tryptophan. The order of the fields is CDR3 protein, CDR3 DNA, D gene, clone size, J gene, V gene. A D gene is named only where the DNA matches it firmly. Clone size is shown for a subset of rows, as once, few, many or a class of expanded clone.

CDR3 protein: CASSYAGGGTDTQYF
CDR3 DNA: TGTGCCAGCAGTTACGCCGGGGGGGGCACAGATACGCAGTATTTT
D gene: TRBD2
clone size: -
J gene: TRBJ2-3
V gene: TRBV6-2/TRBV6-3

CDR3 protein: CASSVGTAGEKLFF
CDR3 DNA: TGCGCCAGCAGTGTAGGGACTGCGGGTGAAAAACTGTTTTTT
D gene: -
clone size: -
J gene: TRBJ1-4
V gene: TRBV10-2

CDR3 protein: CASSLAEELETQYF
CDR3 DNA: TGTGCCAGCAGCTTAGCTGAAGAACTGGAGACCCAGTACTTC
D gene: -
clone size: -
J gene: TRBJ2-5
V gene: TRBV7-9

CDR3 protein: CASSKQGYEQYF
CDR3 DNA: TGTGCCAGCAGCAAGCAGGGTTACGAGCAGTACTTC
D gene: -
clone size: -
J gene: TRBJ2-7
V gene: TRBV28

CDR3 protein: CASSGGGGFPVGEQYF
CDR3 DNA: TGTGCCAGCAGCGGTGGAGGGGGCTTTCCGGTCGGCGAGCAGTACTTC
D gene: -
clone size: -
J gene: TRBJ2-7
V gene: TRBV9

CDR3 protein: CASRADRGLSKGYTF
CDR3 DNA: TGTGCCAGCAGAGCGGACAGGGGGCTTAGTAAAGGCTACACCTTC
D gene: TRBD1
clone size: -
J gene: TRBJ1-2
V gene: TRBV2

CDR3 protein: CAWSLLAEKLFF
CDR3 DNA: TGTGCCTGGAGCTTACTTGCGGAAAAACTGTTTTTT
D gene: -
clone size: -
J gene: TRBJ1-4
V gene: TRBV30

CDR3 protein: CASSTAGGYNSPLHF
CDR3 DNA: TGTGCCAGTAGTACGGCTGGCGGCTATAATTCACCCCTCCACTTT
D gene: -
clone size: -
J gene: TRBJ1-6
V gene: TRBV19

CDR3 protein: CASSPRTQSPLHF
CDR3 DNA: TGTGCCAGTAGTCCCCGGACTCAGTCACCCCTCCACTTT
D gene: -
clone size: many
J gene: TRBJ1-6
V gene: TRBV19

CDR3 protein: CASRKGQQNTEAFF
CDR3 DNA: TGTGCCAGTAGAAAGGGACAACAGAACACTGAAGCTTTCTTT
D gene: -
clone size: -
J gene: TRBJ1-1
V gene: TRBV19

CDR3 protein: CASSLGQGGSYNSPLHF
CDR3 DNA: TGCGCCAGCAGCTTGGGACAGGGTGGCTCCTATAATTCACCCCTCCACTTT
D gene: TRBD1
clone size: -
J gene: TRBJ1-6
V gene: TRBV5-1

CDR3 protein: CASSLVSGKNIQYF
CDR3 DNA: TGTGCCAGCAGCTTAGTTAGCGGCAAAAACATTCAGTACTTC
D gene: -
clone size: -
J gene: TRBJ2-4
V gene: TRBV13

CDR3 protein: CASSVDRETEAFF
CDR3 DNA: TGTGCCAGCAGCGTGGACAGGGAAACTGAAGCTTTCTTT
D gene: TRBD1
clone size: -
J gene: TRBJ1-1
V gene: TRBV7-2

CDR3 protein: CASSPGPGQGSGLSTEAFF
CDR3 DNA: TGTGCCAGCAGCCCGGGACCGGGACAGGGGAGTGGGCTGAGCACTGAAGCTTTCTTT
D gene: TRBD1
clone size: -
J gene: TRBJ1-1
V gene: TRBV5-6

CDR3 protein: CASSEGRYYGYTF
CDR3 DNA: TGTGCCAGCAGTGAAGGTCGGTACTATGGCTACACCTTC
D gene: -
clone size: -
J gene: TRBJ1-2
V gene: TRBV6-1